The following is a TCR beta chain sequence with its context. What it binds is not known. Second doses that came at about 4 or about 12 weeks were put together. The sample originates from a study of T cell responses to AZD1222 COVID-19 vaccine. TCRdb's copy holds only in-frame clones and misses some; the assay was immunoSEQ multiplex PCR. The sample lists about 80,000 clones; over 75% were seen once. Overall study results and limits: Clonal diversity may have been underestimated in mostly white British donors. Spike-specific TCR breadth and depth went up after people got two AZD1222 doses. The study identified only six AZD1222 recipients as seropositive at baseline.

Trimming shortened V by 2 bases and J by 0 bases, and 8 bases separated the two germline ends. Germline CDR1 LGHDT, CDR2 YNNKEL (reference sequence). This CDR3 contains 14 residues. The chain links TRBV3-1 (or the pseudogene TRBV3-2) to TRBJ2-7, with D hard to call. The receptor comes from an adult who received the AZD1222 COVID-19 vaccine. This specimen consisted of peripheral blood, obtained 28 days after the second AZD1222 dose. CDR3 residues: CASSQTTFSYEQYF. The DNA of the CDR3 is TGTGCCAGCAGCCAAACTACATTCTCCTACGAGCAGTACTTC.